The rows below give T cell receptor beta chains drawn from one sample of a study of post-analysis software for immune sequencing data. A single record per CDR3 protein comes from TCRdb applying MiXCR to the PCR reads. The top ten clones hold 6% to 9% of a sample with about 430,000 distinct CDR3 sequences, 35% to 45% of them seen once. The sample taken for sequencing was blood. The receptors were sampled from a girl aged 2 to 10 with multiple sclerosis. The CDR3 runs from the conserved cysteine through the conserved F or W. The D gene is left open where the match is weak. Not every row has a clone size; where given, it reads once, few, many or a size class.

D: TRBD1; size: .; J: TRBJ1-2; V: TRBV29-1; DNA: TGCAGCGTTGAGAGGACAGGGGACGGCTATGGCTACACCTTC; CDR3: CSVERTGDGYGYTF
D: .; size: .; J: TRBJ2-7; V: TRBV13; DNA: TGTGCCAGCAGCTTAGGCAGGCCGCCAGCCTACGAGCAGTACTTC; CDR3: CASSLGRPPAYEQYF
D: TRBD1; size: .; J: TRBJ2-3; V: TRBV5-1; DNA: TGCGCCAGCAGCCTCTACAGGGGTCCCCCAGATACGCAGTATTTT; CDR3: CASSLYRGPPDTQYF
D: TRBD1; size: few; J: TRBJ2-1; V: TRBV28; DNA: TGTGCCAGCAGTTCCTCGGGACAGGGAGACCACAATGAGCAGTTCTTC; CDR3: CASSSSGQGDHNEQFF
D: .; size: .; J: TRBJ1-6; V: TRBV12-3/TRBV12-4; DNA: TGTGCCAGCACCCCTCCCAGTGGTTCACCCCTCCACTTT; CDR3: CASTPPSGSPLHF
D: .; size: few; J: TRBJ1-2; V: TRBV20-1; DNA: TGCAGTGCTACACTTTCCGGGGGCTACACCTTC; CDR3: CSATLSGGYTF
D: TRBD1; size: .; J: TRBJ2-1; V: TRBV7-9; DNA: TGTGCCAGCAGCCCATCCGGGACAGGGTACAATGAGCAGTTCTTC; CDR3: CASSPSGTGYNEQFF
D: .; size: .; J: TRBJ1-5; V: TRBV12-3/TRBV12-4; DNA: TGTGCCAGCAGTTTTGGAGGGAATAGCAATCACCCCCAGCATTTT; CDR3: CASSFGGNSNHPQHF
D: .; size: .; J: TRBJ2-3; V: TRBV11-1; DNA: TGTGCCAGCAGCTTAGCGGCCGAGGGAGATACGCAGTATTTT; CDR3: CASSLAAEGDTQYF
D: TRBD1; size: .; J: TRBJ1-2; V: TRBV5-1; DNA: TGCGCCAGCAGCCCCCCCGGGACAGCTGGGACCTATGGCTACACCTTC; CDR3: CASSPPGTAGTYGYTF
D: .; size: .; J: TRBJ2-1; V: TRBV15; DNA: TGTGCCACCAGCAGAGATCGTGATGAGCAGTTCTTC; CDR3: CATSRDRDEQFF
D: .; size: few; J: TRBJ2-1; V: TRBV29-1; DNA: TGCAGCGCTTGGGGCAGGCGAACCTACAATGAGCAGTTCTTC; CDR3: CSAWGRRTYNEQFF
D: .; size: .; J: TRBJ1-1; V: TRBV6-5; DNA: TGTGCCAGCAGTTACTCGTACAATATAATGAACACTGAAGCTTTCTTT; CDR3: CASSYSYNIMNTEAFF
D: .; size: .; J: TRBJ2-4; V: TRBV28; DNA: TGTGCCAGCCGAATCCGGACATACCGAAACCCGGGACCCTCGGAAACCAAAAACATTCAGTACTTC; CDR3: CASRIRTYRNPGPSETKNIQYF
D: .; size: .; J: TRBJ1-2; V: TRBV15; DNA: TGTGCCACCAGCAGAGATTGGTTGTCATTTGTGGGCTACACCTTC; CDR3: CATSRDWLSFVGYTF
D: TRBD2; size: .; J: TRBJ2-7; V: TRBV15; DNA: TGTGCCACCAGCAGAGGTGTAGCGGGGGGCAACGAGCAGTACTTC; CDR3: CATSRGVAGGNEQYF
D: .; size: .; J: TRBJ2-7; V: TRBV20-1; DNA: TGCAGTGCTAGAGGGCCGGGAAGCTCCTACGAGCAGTACTTC; CDR3: CSARGPGSSYEQYF
D: .; size: .; J: TRBJ1-6; V: TRBV5-1; DNA: TGCGCCAGCAGCTTCGGGGGACTCTATTCACCCCTCAACTTT; CDR3: CASSFGGLYSPLNF
D: .; size: few; J: TRBJ1-5; V: TRBV7-9; DNA: TGTGCCAGCAGCTTAGCGGAGCATCAGCCCCAGCATTTT; CDR3: CASSLAEHQPQHF
D: TRBD2; size: few; J: TRBJ2-7; V: TRBV7-2; DNA: TGTGCCAGCAGCTGGTCTAGCGGGAGTCCGTCCTACGAGCAGTACTTC; CDR3: CASSWSSGSPSYEQYF
D: .; size: once; J: TRBJ1-4; V: TRBV13; DNA: TGTGCCAGCAGCTCTTACAGGGAGAAACTGTTTTTT; CDR3: CASSSYREKLFF
D: .; size: once; J: TRBJ2-7; V: TRBV11-2; DNA: TGTGCCAGCAGCTTATACCCCACCGCCTACGAGCAGTACTTC; CDR3: CASSLYPTAYEQYF
D: .; size: .; J: TRBJ2-1; V: TRBV7-2; DNA: TGTGCCAGCAGTCAAGGGACTGCCTCCTACAATGAGCAGTTCTTC; CDR3: CASSQGTASYNEQFF
D: .; size: .; J: TRBJ2-7; V: TRBV28; DNA: TGTGCCAGCAGCTTACAGGTTACCTACGAGCAGTACTTC; CDR3: CASSLQVTYEQYF
D: .; size: few; J: TRBJ2-1; V: TRBV6-6; DNA: TGTGCCAGCAGTCATGACTTATACAATGAGCAGTTCTTC; CDR3: CASSHDLYNEQFF
D: TRBD2; size: .; J: TRBJ2-7; V: TRBV2; DNA: TGTGCCAGCAGGCCCCTGGGGGGGATCGCCTACGAGCAGTACTTC; CDR3: CASRPLGGIAYEQYF
D: TRBD2; size: many; J: TRBJ2-1; V: TRBV20-1; DNA: TGCAGTGCTTCGCCTAGCGGTACCTTTAACAATGAGCAGTTCTTC; CDR3: CSASPSGTFNNEQFF
D: .; size: .; J: TRBJ2-1; V: TRBV20-1; DNA: TGCAGTGCTCCCCTACTAGTTGATGAGCAGTTCTTC; CDR3: CSAPLLVDEQFF
D: .; size: .; J: TRBJ1-1; V: TRBV5-1; DNA: TGCGCCACCTGGAGGGGGGAGGGGGACACTGAAGCTTTCTTT; CDR3: CATWRGEGDTEAFF
D: .; size: .; J: TRBJ2-1; V: TRBV20-1; DNA: TGCAGTGCTCCAAGAAGGGCGGGGTGGGAGAATGAGCAGTTCTTC; CDR3: CSAPRRAGWENEQFF
D: TRBD1; size: .; J: TRBJ2-5; V: TRBV6-4; DNA: TGTGCCAGCTGGACAGGAGAGACCCAGTACTTC; CDR3: CASWTGETQYF
D: .; size: few; J: TRBJ1-1; V: TRBV6-5; DNA: TGTGCCAGCAGTTATTGGGGGAGAGGGGAGAACACTGAAGCTTTCTTT; CDR3: CASSYWGRGENTEAFF
D: .; size: .; J: TRBJ1-4; V: TRBV9; DNA: TGTGCCAGCAGCGTAGGAGGCAGTCGGGGAGAAAAACTGTTTTTT; CDR3: CASSVGGSRGEKLFF
D: TRBD1; size: .; J: TRBJ1-2; V: TRBV7-2; DNA: TGTGCCAGCAGCCCACAGGGGCCCGCTAACTATGGCTACACCTTC; CDR3: CASSPQGPANYGYTF
D: .; size: few; J: TRBJ1-2; V: TRBV19; DNA: TGTGCCAGTACCTCTCTATGGACGGATCTTTCCTATGGCTACACCTTC; CDR3: CASTSLWTDLSYGYTF
D: .; size: few; J: TRBJ2-5; V: TRBV10-2; DNA: TGCGCCAGCTCAATCGCGGGTGCGTTGGGGGGAGAGACCCAGTACTTC; CDR3: CASSIAGALGGETQYF
D: .; size: .; J: TRBJ2-5; V: TRBV28; DNA: TGTGCCAGCAGTTTAACGTTTGGGGCTTCAGAGACCCAGTACTTC; CDR3: CASSLTFGASETQYF
D: TRBD1; size: .; J: TRBJ2-1; V: TRBV11-3; DNA: TGTGCCAGCAGCCCCAGGGGGCAGGGAAATGAGCAGTTCTTC; CDR3: CASSPRGQGNEQFF
D: .; size: .; J: TRBJ1-5; V: TRBV6-5; DNA: TGTGCCAGCAGTCACGAACATAGCAATCAGCCCCAGCATTTT; CDR3: CASSHEHSNQPQHF